This is a list of T cell receptor beta chains from one sample in a study of T cells in Graves' hyperthyroidism and ophthalmopathy. TCRdb passed the multiplex PCR reads through MiXCR, listing each CDR3 protein once. Here the sample spans a few hundred thousand distinct CDR3 sequences, 20% to 30% being singletons. The material sequenced was blood. The origin of the receptors is a man between 50 and 59 years old with Graves' hyperthyroidism. The CDR3 runs from the conserved cysteine through the conserved F or W. Fields, in order: V gene, clone size, D gene, J gene, CDR3 protein, CDR3 DNA. The D gene is left open where the match is weak. The size of a clone is reported for some rows only, either as once, few or many, or as a class for expanded clones.

v_call: TRBV5-1
clone_size: .
d_call: .
j_call: TRBJ1-2
cdr3_aa: CASSLAVVYDYTF
cdr3_nt: TGCGCCAGCAGCTTGGCCGTCGTGTATGACTACACCTTC

v_call: TRBV15
clone_size: many
d_call: .
j_call: TRBJ2-3
cdr3_aa: CATSREGSVTQYF
cdr3_nt: TGTGCCACCAGCAGAGAAGGGTCGGTTACGCAGTATTTT

v_call: TRBV6-1
clone_size: .
d_call: .
j_call: TRBJ2-7
cdr3_aa: CASSQEPRSYEQYF
cdr3_nt: TGTGCCAGCAGCCAAGAGCCGCGATCCTACGAGCAGTACTTC

v_call: TRBV6-1
clone_size: many
d_call: TRBD1
j_call: TRBJ2-5
cdr3_aa: CASSLGQHQETQYF
cdr3_nt: TGTGCCAGCAGTTTGGGACAGCACCAAGAGACCCAGTACTTC

v_call: TRBV7-2
clone_size: many
d_call: TRBD1
j_call: TRBJ1-2
cdr3_aa: CASSGGTGGHYGYTF
cdr3_nt: TGTGCCAGCAGCGGCGGGACAGGGGGCCACTATGGCTACACCTTC

v_call: TRBV19
clone_size: .
d_call: .
j_call: TRBJ2-5
cdr3_aa: CASSHRDLQETQYF
cdr3_nt: TGTGCCAGTAGTCATCGGGACTTACAAGAGACCCAGTACTTC

v_call: TRBV5-4
clone_size: .
d_call: TRBD2
j_call: TRBJ2-1
cdr3_aa: CASERTSGSRSYNEQFF
cdr3_nt: TGTGCCAGCGAACGGACTAGCGGGAGTCGTTCCTACAATGAGCAGTTCTTC

v_call: TRBV27
clone_size: many
d_call: TRBD2
j_call: TRBJ2-5
cdr3_aa: CASSSRLAGEETQYF
cdr3_nt: TGTGCCAGCAGCTCTAGACTAGCGGGAGAAGAGACCCAGTACTTC

v_call: TRBV9
clone_size: .
d_call: .
j_call: TRBJ1-4
cdr3_aa: CASSTQQIRSEKLFF
cdr3_nt: TGTGCCAGCAGCACTCAACAGATTCGCTCTGAAAAACTGTTTTTT

v_call: TRBV20-1
clone_size: few
d_call: .
j_call: TRBJ2-1
cdr3_aa: CSARVIARYNEQFF
cdr3_nt: TGCAGTGCTAGAGTTATAGCCCGATACAATGAGCAGTTCTTC

v_call: TRBV6-1
clone_size: .
d_call: .
j_call: TRBJ2-7
cdr3_aa: CASSAGVRSEQYF
cdr3_nt: TGTGCCAGCAGTGCAGGAGTTAGGAGCGAGCAGTACTTC

v_call: TRBV28
clone_size: .
d_call: TRBD2
j_call: TRBJ2-7
cdr3_aa: CASRPGLAFYEQYF
cdr3_nt: TGTGCCAGCAGACCGGGACTAGCGTTTTACGAGCAGTACTTC

v_call: TRBV5-1
clone_size: .
d_call: .
j_call: TRBJ1-2
cdr3_aa: CASSLGTFDYGYTF
cdr3_nt: TGCGCCAGCAGCTTGGGGACATTCGACTATGGCTACACCTTC

v_call: TRBV27
clone_size: many
d_call: .
j_call: TRBJ2-3
cdr3_aa: CASSLSMDTQYF
cdr3_nt: TGTGCCAGCAGTTTATCGATGGATACGCAGTATTTT

v_call: TRBV12-3/TRBV12-4
clone_size: many
d_call: TRBD1
j_call: TRBJ2-1
cdr3_aa: CASSRNPGQEPYNEQFF
cdr3_nt: TGTGCCAGCAGTCGAAATCCCGGACAGGAACCTTACAATGAGCAGTTCTTC

v_call: TRBV28
clone_size: .
d_call: TRBD2
j_call: TRBJ2-1
cdr3_aa: CASSLGLAGGPFTLNEQFF
cdr3_nt: TGTGCCAGCAGTTTAGGACTAGCGGGAGGGCCCTTTACGTTGAATGAGCAGTTCTTC

v_call: TRBV7-9
clone_size: .
d_call: TRBD1
j_call: TRBJ2-3
cdr3_aa: CASSLGDSQDTQYF
cdr3_nt: TGTGCCAGCAGCTTAGGGGACAGCCAAGATACGCAGTATTTT

v_call: TRBV13
clone_size: few
d_call: .
j_call: TRBJ2-7
cdr3_aa: CASSPRGAGDEQYF
cdr3_nt: TGTGCCAGCAGCCCCCGGGGTGCCGGTGACGAGCAGTACTTC

v_call: TRBV6-1
clone_size: .
d_call: TRBD2
j_call: TRBJ2-1
cdr3_aa: CASRGRLWLAGHNEQFF
cdr3_nt: TGTGCCAGCAGGGGACGGCTTTGGTTAGCGGGTCACAATGAGCAGTTCTTC

v_call: TRBV5-5
clone_size: .
d_call: .
j_call: TRBJ2-3
cdr3_aa: CASSTVQVSTDTQYF
cdr3_nt: TGTGCCAGCAGCACTGTACAAGTCAGCACAGATACGCAGTATTTT

v_call: TRBV19
clone_size: few
d_call: .
j_call: TRBJ1-3
cdr3_aa: CASSIRVSSSGNTIYF
cdr3_nt: TGTGCCAGTAGTATAAGGGTCAGCAGCTCTGGAAACACCATATATTTT

v_call: TRBV20-1
clone_size: few
d_call: .
j_call: TRBJ2-3
cdr3_aa: CSARPGLANAQYF
cdr3_nt: TGCAGTGCCAGGCCGGGACTGGCGAATGCGCAGTATTTT

v_call: TRBV30
clone_size: .
d_call: .
j_call: TRBJ1-2
cdr3_aa: CAWSVRGATTGTYTF
cdr3_nt: TGTGCCTGGAGTGTACGAGGGGCCACCACCGGGACCTACACCTTC

v_call: TRBV11-2
clone_size: many
d_call: TRBD2
j_call: TRBJ2-7
cdr3_aa: CASSFGLAHSYEQYF
cdr3_nt: TGTGCCAGCAGCTTCGGACTAGCCCACTCCTACGAGCAGTACTTC

v_call: TRBV11-3
clone_size: few
d_call: TRBD2
j_call: TRBJ2-7
cdr3_aa: CASSPGRGGRSCEQYF
cdr3_nt: TGTGCCAGCAGCCCCGGTCGGGGCGGGAGGTCCTGCGAGCAGTACTTC

v_call: TRBV9
clone_size: once
d_call: TRBD1
j_call: TRBJ1-2
cdr3_aa: CASGVATGVGYGYTF
cdr3_nt: TGTGCCAGCGGCGTAGCAACAGGGGTAGGCTATGGCTACACCTTC

v_call: TRBV29-1
clone_size: .
d_call: .
j_call: TRBJ1-3
cdr3_aa: CSAVQGNTIYF
cdr3_nt: TGCAGCGCCGTACAGGGTAACACCATATATTTT

v_call: TRBV28
clone_size: .
d_call: .
j_call: TRBJ1-1
cdr3_aa: CASRPNTGMGVEAFF
cdr3_nt: TGTGCCAGCAGGCCCAATACAGGGATGGGTGTTGAAGCTTTCTTT

v_call: TRBV7-2
clone_size: .
d_call: .
j_call: TRBJ1-5
cdr3_aa: CASSLRRDSNQPQHF
cdr3_nt: TGTGCCAGCAGCTTACGCCGGGATAGCAATCAGCCCCAGCATTTT

v_call: TRBV5-6
clone_size: .
d_call: TRBD2
j_call: TRBJ2-5
cdr3_aa: CASSLGLAGAETQYF
cdr3_nt: TGTGCCAGCAGCTTGGGACTAGCGGGAGCAGAGACCCAGTACTTC

v_call: TRBV5-1
clone_size: once
d_call: .
j_call: TRBJ2-3
cdr3_aa: CASSLPLAEADTQYF
cdr3_nt: TGCGCCAGCAGCTTGCCTCTAGCAGAAGCAGATACGCAGTATTTT

v_call: TRBV12-3/TRBV12-4
clone_size: many
d_call: .
j_call: TRBJ1-1
cdr3_aa: CASSPEGNTEAFF
cdr3_nt: TGTGCCAGCAGCCCCGAGGGGAACACTGAAGCTTTCTTT

v_call: TRBV12-3/TRBV12-4
clone_size: few
d_call: TRBD2
j_call: TRBJ2-1
cdr3_aa: CASSSGTSGISSYNEQFF
cdr3_nt: TGTGCCAGCAGTTCAGGGACTAGCGGGATAAGCTCCTACAATGAGCAGTTCTTC

v_call: TRBV7-9
clone_size: few
d_call: .
j_call: TRBJ2-1
cdr3_aa: CASSLALVPSNEQFF
cdr3_nt: TGTGCCAGCAGCTTAGCACTAGTACCTTCCAATGAGCAGTTCTTC

v_call: TRBV11-2
clone_size: few
d_call: .
j_call: TRBJ2-7
cdr3_aa: CASSLIRAPEQYF
cdr3_nt: TGTGCCAGCAGCTTGATCAGGGCCCCCGAGCAGTACTTC

v_call: TRBV4-1
clone_size: .
d_call: TRBD2
j_call: TRBJ2-3
cdr3_aa: CASSQGLAGGPHRDTQYF
cdr3_nt: TGCGCCAGCAGCCAAGGACTAGCGGGCGGTCCACATCGAGATACGCAGTATTTT

v_call: TRBV29-1
clone_size: .
d_call: .
j_call: TRBJ1-2
cdr3_aa: CSVERGQPPYGYTF
cdr3_nt: TGCAGCGTTGAAAGAGGACAGCCGCCCTATGGCTACACCTTC

v_call: TRBV6-1
clone_size: .
d_call: .
j_call: TRBJ2-3
cdr3_aa: CASSLTGAGTDTQYF
cdr3_nt: TGTGCCAGCAGTCTAACGGGAGCGGGCACAGATACGCAGTATTTT

v_call: TRBV24-1
clone_size: few
d_call: .
j_call: TRBJ2-3
cdr3_aa: CATSDLRGGGDTQYF
cdr3_nt: TGTGCCACCAGTGACCTGAGGGGGGGCGGTGATACGCAGTATTTT

v_call: TRBV18
clone_size: .
d_call: .
j_call: TRBJ2-1
cdr3_aa: CASSPYPANNEQFF
cdr3_nt: TGTGCCAGCTCCCCATACCCAGCTAACAATGAGCAGTTCTTC

v_call: TRBV11-3
clone_size: few
d_call: TRBD1
j_call: TRBJ2-2
cdr3_aa: CATQGGVNTGELFF
cdr3_nt: TGTGCCACACAGGGGGGCGTAAACACCGGGGAGCTGTTTTTT